A selection of T cell receptor beta chains follows, all from one sample in a study of cytomegalovirus exposure and HLA in healthy donors. Profiling relied on immunoSEQ multiplex PCR, and the TCRdb table lists in-frame clones only, not all of them. The sample shows some 190,000 clones, about 77% of them seen only once. The specimen was PBMCs. These receptors originate from a young woman in good health and CMV-seropositive. Both conserved end residues are part of each CDR3. A D gene is named only where the DNA matches it firmly.

CASSFYDRDYGYTF | TGTGCCAGCAGCTTCTACGACAGAGACTATGGCTACACCTTC | TRBJ1-2 | 14 | TRBV28 | NA
CASRMREYSEQFF | TGTGCCAGCAGGATGCGGGAGTACAGTGAGCAGTTCTTC | TRBJ2-1 | 13 | TRBV28 | TRBD2
CASSQEGGAGFPYGYTF | TGCGCCAGCAGCCAAGAAGGAGGGGCAGGATTCCCCTATGGCTACACCTTC | TRBJ1-2 | 17 | TRBV4-1 | NA
CSVQGQGLTEAFF | TGCAGCGTTCAGGGACAGGGTTTAACTGAAGCTTTCTTT | TRBJ1-1 | 13 | TRBV29-1 | TRBD1
CASSLRRVEINTQYF | TGTGCCAGCAGCTTACGGCGGGTAGAAATAAATACGCAGTATTTT | TRBJ2-3 | 15 | TRBV7-2 | NA
CSGREVAGELFF | TGCAGCGGGAGGGAGGTGGCCGGGGAGCTGTTTTTT | TRBJ2-2 | 12 | TRBV29-1 | NA
CSAKGLYGYTF | TGCAGTGCTAAGGGGCTTTACGGCTACACCTTC | TRBJ1-2 | 11 | TRBV20-1 | NA
CASSERPRGDWDTQYF | TGTGCCAGCAGCGAACGGCCCAGGGGGGATTGGGATACGCAGTATTTT | TRBJ2-3 | 16 | TRBV9 | NA
CASSRDRGGTGELFF | TGTGCCAGCAGTCGAGACAGGGGCGGCACCGGGGAGCTGTTTTTT | TRBJ2-2 | 15 | TRBV2 | TRBD1
CASRRQPTNEKLFF | TGTGCCAGCAGGAGACAGCCAACTAATGAAAAACTGTTTTTT | TRBJ1-4 | 14 | TRBV28 | NA
CASSYMGLPTGELFF | TGTGCCAGCAGTTACATGGGGCTACCCACCGGGGAGCTGTTTTTT | TRBJ2-2 | 15 | TRBV6-5 | NA
CASSLGTSDYNEQFF | TGTGCCAGCAGCTTAGGGACTAGCGACTACAATGAGCAGTTCTTC | TRBJ2-1 | 15 | TRBV11-3 | TRBD2
CASSLGLAGGLDTQYF | TGTGCCAGCAGTTTAGGACTAGCGGGGGGCCTAGATACGCAGTATTTT | TRBJ2-3 | 16 | TRBV27 | TRBD2